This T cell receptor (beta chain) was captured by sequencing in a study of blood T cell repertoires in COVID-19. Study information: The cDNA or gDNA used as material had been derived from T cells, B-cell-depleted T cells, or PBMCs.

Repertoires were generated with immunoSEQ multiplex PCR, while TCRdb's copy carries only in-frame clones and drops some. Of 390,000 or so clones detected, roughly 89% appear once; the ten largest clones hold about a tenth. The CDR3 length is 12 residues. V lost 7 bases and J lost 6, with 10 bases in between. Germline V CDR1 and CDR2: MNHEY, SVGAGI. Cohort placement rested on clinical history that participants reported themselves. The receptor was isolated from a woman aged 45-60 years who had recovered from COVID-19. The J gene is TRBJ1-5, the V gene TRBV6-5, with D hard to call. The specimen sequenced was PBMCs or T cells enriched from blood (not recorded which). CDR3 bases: TGTGCCAGCAACCCGACAAGTCAGCCCCAGCATTTT. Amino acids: CASNPTSQPQHF.